This TCR beta chain was obtained from a study of Graves' ophthalmopathy and Graves' hyperthyroidism. V shed 4 bases and J shed 2 bases, with 12 bases lying between them. CDR3 size: 15 residues. In germline, CDR1 is SNHLY, CDR2 FYNNEI. The study amplified TCR beta CDR3 regions using RNA transcripts. RT-PCR with HTBI primers came first, then second-round multiplex PCR. From the multiplex PCR reads, TCRdb called clonotypes with MiXCR, one entry per CDR3 protein. The table has hundreds of thousands of distinct CDR3 sequences, under 25% seen once; the top ten hold roughly 3%. The TCR sequence derives from a woman in her late teens or twenties with stable Graves' hyperthyroidism. Specimen: peripheral blood. This rearrangement joins TRBV2 to TRBJ1-3, with D hard to call. The CDR3 DNA reads as TGTGCCAGCAGTGCAATCTGGGAAGCTGGAAACACCATATATTTT. It encodes CASSAIWEAGNTIYF. Full variable domain (outside the CDR3, taken from reference TRBV2 and TRBJ1-3): EPEVTQTPSHQVTQMGQEVILRCVPISNHLYFYWYRQILGQKVEFLVSFYNNEISEKSEIFDDQFSVERPDGSNFTLKIRSTKLEDSAMYFCASSAIWEAGNTIYFGEGSWLTVV.